These T cell receptor beta chains were read from a single sample in a study of T-cell reconstitution after alpha-beta-depleted transplantation in children. One entry per CDR3 protein, called by TCRdb with MiXCR from the PCR reads. Of roughly 110,000 distinct CDR3 sequences listed, 10% are singletons. The specimen was PBMCs, collected before TCRalphabeta/CD19-depleted stem cell transplant. Receptors were obtained from a boy aged 2 to 10 with acute lymphoblastic leukemia, due to receive a stem cell transplant. The CDR3 runs from the conserved cysteine through the conserved F or W. The order of the fields is V gene, D gene, J gene, clone size, CDR3 length, CDR3 protein, CDR3 DNA. The D gene is left open where the match is weak. A row's size may be missing; if present it is once, few, many or a size class.

V: TRBV12-3/TRBV12-4; D: .; J: TRBJ2-7; size: many; length: 13; CDR3: CASSLYLGYEQYF; DNA: TGTGCCAGCAGTTTATACCTCGGATACGAGCAGTACTTC
V: TRBV7-9; D: TRBD2; J: TRBJ2-7; size: many; length: 14; CDR3: CASSRNPSGSEQYF; DNA: TGTGCCAGCAGCCGAAATCCTAGCGGGAGCGAGCAGTACTTC
V: TRBV19; D: TRBD1; J: TRBJ1-1; size: .; length: 16; CDR3: CASYRGSRSQGTEAFF; DNA: TGTGCCAGTTACAGGGGATCGCGGAGTCAGGGCACTGAAGCTTTCTTT
V: TRBV6-5; D: .; J: TRBJ1-2; size: few; length: 13; CDR3: CASSYAAGYGYTF; DNA: TGTGCCAGCAGTTACGCGGCGGGTTATGGCTACACCTTC
V: TRBV12-3/TRBV12-4; D: TRBD1; J: TRBJ2-5; size: many; length: 14; CDR3: CASSKTGFQETQYF; DNA: TGTGCCAGCAGTAAGACAGGGTTTCAAGAGACCCAGTACTTC
V: TRBV29-1; D: TRBD1; J: TRBJ1-1; size: few; length: 13; CDR3: CSTGQGLNTEAFF; DNA: TGCAGCACCGGACAGGGACTGAACACTGAAGCTTTCTTT
V: TRBV12-3/TRBV12-4; D: TRBD2; J: TRBJ2-1; size: .; length: 15; CDR3: CASSTGLAGHSEQFF; DNA: TGTGCCAGCAGTACCGGACTAGCGGGACACAGTGAGCAGTTCTTC
V: TRBV6-1; D: TRBD2; J: TRBJ2-5; size: .; length: 16; CDR3: CASRGWGQAGVETQYF; DNA: TGTGCCAGCAGGGGGTGGGGTCAAGCGGGAGTTGAGACCCAGTACTTC
V: TRBV2; D: TRBD2; J: TRBJ2-1; size: few; length: 16; CDR3: CASNLQLAALHNEQFF; DNA: TGTGCCAGCAACCTACAGCTAGCGGCCTTACACAATGAGCAGTTCTTC
V: TRBV27; D: .; J: TRBJ2-7; size: .; length: 15; CDR3: CASSLKADNTYEQYF; DNA: TGTGCCAGCAGTTTGAAGGCCGACAATACCTACGAGCAGTACTTC
V: TRBV20-1; D: .; J: TRBJ2-6; size: .; length: 18; CDR3: CSARVLSGIISGANVLTF; DNA: TGCAGTGCTAGAGTTCTGTCGGGGATTATCTCTGGGGCCAACGTCCTGACTTTC
V: TRBV13; D: TRBD1; J: TRBJ2-1; size: .; length: 16; CDR3: CASSPGQGRYPNEQFF; DNA: TGTGCCAGCAGCCCAGGACAGGGAAGGTACCCCAATGAGCAGTTCTTC
V: TRBV5-5; D: .; J: TRBJ2-7; size: .; length: 14; CDR3: CASSLEWGSSEQYF; DNA: TGTGCCAGCAGCTTGGAATGGGGTTCTAGCGAGCAGTACTTC
V: TRBV5-1; D: TRBD2; J: TRBJ2-3; size: few; length: 16; CDR3: CASSTLAGGRTDTQYF; DNA: TGCGCCAGCAGCACCTTAGCGGGAGGACGCACAGATACGCAGTATTTT
V: TRBV7-6; D: TRBD2; J: TRBJ2-3; size: few; length: 17; CDR3: CASSFGSSGSRTDTQYF; DNA: TGTGCCAGCAGCTTTGGTTCTAGCGGGAGTCGGACAGATACGCAGTATTTT
V: TRBV7-3; D: TRBD2; J: TRBJ2-7; size: .; length: 17; CDR3: CASSLQGAGSGRDEQYF; DNA: TGTGCCAGCAGCTTACAGGGGGCTGGTAGCGGGAGGGACGAGCAGTACTTC
V: TRBV29-1; D: .; J: TRBJ1-2; size: few; length: 13; CDR3: CSVPGLGNYGYTF; DNA: TGCAGCGTTCCTGGCTTAGGGAACTATGGCTACACCTTC
V: TRBV5-1; D: .; J: TRBJ1-2; size: few; length: 12; CDR3: CASSLEFYGYTF; DNA: TGCGCCAGCAGCTTGGAGTTTTATGGCTACACCTTC
V: TRBV20-1; D: .; J: TRBJ2-5; size: many; length: 13; CDR3: CSAAGQFAKTQYF; DNA: TGCAGCGCCGCGGGACAGTTTGCAAAGACCCAGTACTTC
V: TRBV5-1; D: TRBD2; J: TRBJ2-1; size: few; length: 15; CDR3: CASSPWTSGNNEQFF; DNA: TGCGCCAGCAGCCCCTGGACTAGCGGGAATAATGAGCAGTTCTTC
V: TRBV6-6; D: .; J: TRBJ1-5; size: few; length: 13; CDR3: CASSYQGRQPQHF; DNA: TGTGCCAGCAGTTACCAGGGGCGTCAGCCCCAGCATTTT
V: TRBV20-1; D: .; J: TRBJ2-3; size: many; length: 12; CDR3: CSAGTQPLTQYF; DNA: TGCAGTGCTGGGACCCAACCCCTTACGCAGTATTTT
V: TRBV7-2; D: TRBD2; J: TRBJ2-5; size: .; length: 15; CDR3: CASSLAAGRSETQYF; DNA: TGTGCCAGCAGCTTAGCTGCCGGGAGGTCCGAGACCCAGTACTTC
V: TRBV27; D: TRBD2; J: TRBJ2-1; size: many; length: 16; CDR3: CASSSWTSSSYNEQFF; DNA: TGTGCCAGCAGTTCCTGGACTAGCAGCTCCTACAATGAGCAGTTCTTC
V: TRBV12-3/TRBV12-4; D: .; J: TRBJ2-1; size: few; length: 13; CDR3: CASNAQTYNEQFF; DNA: TGTGCCAGCAACGCGCAAACCTACAATGAGCAGTTCTTC
V: TRBV5-6; D: .; J: TRBJ2-7; size: few; length: 15; CDR3: CASSYPSDTDYEQYF; DNA: TGTGCCAGCAGCTACCCTAGCGACACGGACTACGAGCAGTACTTC
V: TRBV6-1; D: .; J: TRBJ1-3; size: .; length: 14; CDR3: CASSTGQPGNTIYF; DNA: TGTGCCAGCAGTACCGGACAGCCTGGAAACACCATATATTTT
V: TRBV7-9; D: .; J: TRBJ2-5; size: few; length: 12; CDR3: CASSYSTETQYF; DNA: TGTGCCAGCAGTTATAGTACGGAGACCCAGTACTTC
V: TRBV6-5; D: TRBD2; J: TRBJ2-5; size: .; length: 16; CDR3: CASSFSYTGLQETQYF; DNA: TGTGCCAGCAGTTTCTCGTACACGGGACTACAAGAGACCCAGTACTTC
V: TRBV9; D: TRBD2; J: TRBJ2-1; size: few; length: 16; CDR3: CASSPGSGREYNEQFF; DNA: TGTGCCAGCAGCCCTGGTTCAGGGAGGGAGTACAATGAGCAGTTCTTC